This T cell receptor (beta chain) was sequenced during a study of cytomegalovirus exposure and HLA in healthy donors (TCRdb year 2017). For the study in its entirety: An earlier analysis of more than 550 of the donors reported about 260 Gb of sequence data and about 120 million unique TCR beta sequences obtained from around 190 million T cells. Roughly 290 gigabases of sequencing data and 70 million to 95 million unique TCR sequences made up an early release that covered several hundred HLA-typed donors. Of the roughly 400 genotyped donors, about 84% fell in the genetic ancestry cluster associated with self-reported Caucasian donors. The aim of the study was to test whether cataloging public T cell receptors could identify signatures of past pathogen exposure. The study profiled the T cell repertoires of hundreds of subjects by immunosequencing and related them to cytomegalovirus serostatus. A separate validation cohort of over 95 different subjects was used in addition to the roughly 700-subject first cohort. To predict cytomegalovirus infection status, the study brought together high-throughput TCR immunosequencing, statistical association of individual TCRs with disease status, and machine learning. A later analysis re-examined previously published TCR beta repertoires from more than 550 donors and added high-resolution HLA genotyping to investigate patterns of TCR occurrence. Rather than using new phenotypic data, the later analysis identified candidate immune exposures from TCR beta sequences and from how often those sequences occurred across donors. An earlier analysis of 587 of the donors used high-throughput TCR beta sequencing to judge whether each TCR beta V gene segment behaved as functional or pseudogenic. Donor age, sex, ethnicity and CMV serostatus were collected together with the repertoire data. A later genetic analysis used genome-wide SNP genotypes for about 60% of the 666 donors, treating that subset as a discovery cohort. Every discovery cohort repertoire had been produced on one sequencing platform. HLA typing covered class I and class II loci at four-digit resolution. Typing coverage differed by locus: A, B, C, DRB1 and DQB1 were typed in about 620-630 donors, DQA1 in 522, DPA1 in around 580, and DPB1 in just under 490. Several DR-DQ haplotypes were treated as single units for association and clustering because of strong linkage in the cohort. Among 398 genotyped donors of the cohort, an average of about 220,000 unique TCR beta nucleotide sequences was sequenced per donor, of which roughly 17% were non-productive.

In total, more than 500 healthy bone marrow donors made up the cohort. At the time of sampling, all cohort members were nominally healthy, though unrecorded immune exposures were likely present. The donor was CMV seropositive and was included in the group of almost 300 seropositive cohort members. Each donor provided a peripheral blood sample, and peripheral blood mononuclear cells were used for TCR beta sequencing. The Qiagen DNeasy Blood Extraction Kit was used to extract genomic DNA from the blood cell samples. The investigation overall reported the following: Roughly uniform sequencing depth across donors was assumed in presence/absence analyses, although this assumption may not hold. Broadly in line with IMGT annotations, most TCR beta V segments showed up in productive rearrangements about 87% or about 30% of the time in an earlier analysis of some 590 of the donors. A further reported finding was that TCR beta sequences accurately predicted the HLA-A and HLA-B alleles for most subjects in the first cohort. Only TCR beta chains were sequenced in this cohort, and the absence of alpha or paired-chain data limited detectable features. In a later analysis, 16,951 TCR beta sequences were associated with specific HLA alleles at a false discovery rate of 0.05. A later analysis found that most CMV-associated TCR beta chains appeared HLA-restricted, with HLA associations seemingly driven largely by CMV exposure. In a later analysis, HLA-associated TCR beta chains showed more clonal expansion and lower generation probabilities than non-associated chains that were equally common. A cluster of highly shared sequence variants was judged likely to be a technical artifact of the sequencing pipeline. According to a later analysis, TCR association rates differed among HLA loci, with DRB1 alleles showing the most associated TCRs and HLA-C alleles showing the fewest. According to the authors, the approach could potentially be generalized to other disease states and immunological phenotypes. Some IMGT-functional V segments, including TRBV6-2 and TRBV6-3, could not be distinguished by the 87-base-pair reads and were therefore excluded. According to a later genetic analysis, donors in an Asian-associated ancestry cluster had fewer N-insertions in productive TCRs than the approximately 630-donor mean. A few of the identified cytomegalovirus-associated TCR beta chains were confirmed in vitro to be specific for cytomegalovirus antigens. Because counts were too low, roughly 17 rarely observed V segments, including chromosome 9 orphons, were left out of the earlier analysis of over 550 of the donors. Linkage disequilibrium might explain the correlated functional status among segregating V segments, but an unknown experimental factor could not be excluded. When HLA alleles, especially DR and DQ, strongly co-occurred, attributing TCR associations to individual alleles was difficult. According to a later analysis, parvovirus B19, influenza, CMV and Epstein-Barr virus appeared linked to several top co-occurrence clusters. A total of fewer than 200 TCR beta chains were listed by the study as associated with cytomegalovirus. Most TCR sequences were seen in very few donors, while some public TCRs were found in many individuals. Cytomegalovirus status was reported to be diagnosed by the classifier with high specificity and sensitivity in both the original and validation cohorts. CMV serostatus was the only immune exposure information available for the cohort. Because some donors lacked HLA typing at each locus, the association tests relied only on the typed subset. V-gene and J-gene trimming of TCR beta chains was associated with a missense DCLRE1C variant in a later genetic analysis, and the association was replicated in an independent cohort.

Libraries were made using the immunoSEQ multiplex PCR assay. For the multiplex PCR, a mixture combining 60 forward primers for TCR Vbeta segments and 13 reverse primers for TCR Jbeta segments was used. A multiplex PCR assay on genomic DNA amplified the CDR3 region of rearranged TCR beta genes. The amplified TCR beta libraries were sequenced on the Illumina HiSeq System as 87-base-pair reads. The original methods were these. A later analysis counted approximately 76 million unique TCR beta chains across the 650 to 700 repertoires, and roughly 11 million of these chains were shared by at least two donors. To remove PCR and sequencing errors, raw reads were error-corrected and collapsed into unique sequences using a nearest-neighbor algorithm that merged closely related sequences. V, D and J gene segments were assigned by aligning CDR3 sequences to IMGT reference sequences. Each retained sequence needed at least a six-nucleotide match to both a V gene segment and a J gene segment. Rearrangements were called productive when the CDR3 lacked stop codons and stayed in frame with V and J; all others were non-productive. Following IMGT convention, CDR3 was defined as the stretch from the second conserved V-encoded cysteine up to the conserved J-encoded phenylalanine. The earlier analysis of about 590 of the donors excluded sequences that lacked an unambiguous match to a single V gene segment. An earlier analysis of fewer than 650 of the donors classified V segments as functional when productive rearrangements were above 56.7% and as segregating when the standard deviation between donors was above 5%. A statistical classification framework was developed to diagnose cytomegalovirus status using the catalog of TCR beta chain sequences. V and J gene assignment, in a later analysis, came from comparing TCR nucleotide sequences with IMGT/GENE-DB human TR gene sequences. The TCRdist pipeline was used in a later analysis to assign CDR3 sequences and most-parsimonious VDJ recombination scenarios. In a later analysis, each TCR beta chain was defined by its CDR3 amino acid sequence together with its V-gene family, and reads lacking a unique V-gene family were excluded. As a way to deal with suspected cross-contamination and a sequencing artifact, a later analysis dropped 640 or so nucleotide sequences that were highly shared and had low generation probability. In a later analysis, a clonal expansion index was calculated for each public chain from normalized within-repertoire ranks of inferred template counts. Generation probabilities in a later analysis came from a VDJ recombination model fitted to out-of-frame rearrangements, and those results were checked against IGoR. A later analysis scored TCR-TCR, TCR-HLA and TCR-CMV co-occurrence with hypergeometric tests, applying a repertoire-size bias correction to TCR pairs. False discovery rates were estimated in a later analysis by permuting HLA or CMV assignments 20 times. In a later analysis, co-occurring TCRs were grouped using DBSCAN, with TCRdist sequence similarity added in when clustering inside HLA-allele-positive subsets. For co-occurrence clustering, repertoires with fewer than 30,000 or more than 120,000 public chains were excluded, along with five or six repertoires with anomalous nucleotide sharing. Imported from immuneACCESS, the table was reduced by TCRdb to in-frame sequences with V and J called. These copies leave out some clones; in studies compared against another copy, an unresolved V gene accounts for under half, and the cause of the remainder is not known. D and trimming were read from the DNA, whereas the V and J calls and clone size are those reported in that table. Across this sample there are approximately 110,000 clones, with 74% seen only once. The top ten hold roughly 2.6% of the sample.

Remarks on this clone: The target of this receptor is not known. No base quality values were provided; no much bigger clone lies one nucleotide off.

Counted from cysteine to phenylalanine, this CDR3 has 15 amino acids. The only DNA kept is the CDR3, 45 bases in frame from the first base. Trimming accounts for 2 bases at V and 7 bases at J, while the number of junction bases matched to no gene is 4. In the germline V gene, CDR1 corresponds to SGHRS and CDR2 to YFSETQ. This receptor was taken from a man between 45 and 60 years old in good health and CMV-seropositive. Sequenced: PBMCs. This sequence uses TRBV5-1 and TRBJ2-3; TRBD2 aligns with 13 central bases. The CDR3 region: CASSLIGTSGNTQYF. The DNA is TGCGCCAGCAGCTTAATCGGGACTAGCGGGAATACGCAGTATTTT.